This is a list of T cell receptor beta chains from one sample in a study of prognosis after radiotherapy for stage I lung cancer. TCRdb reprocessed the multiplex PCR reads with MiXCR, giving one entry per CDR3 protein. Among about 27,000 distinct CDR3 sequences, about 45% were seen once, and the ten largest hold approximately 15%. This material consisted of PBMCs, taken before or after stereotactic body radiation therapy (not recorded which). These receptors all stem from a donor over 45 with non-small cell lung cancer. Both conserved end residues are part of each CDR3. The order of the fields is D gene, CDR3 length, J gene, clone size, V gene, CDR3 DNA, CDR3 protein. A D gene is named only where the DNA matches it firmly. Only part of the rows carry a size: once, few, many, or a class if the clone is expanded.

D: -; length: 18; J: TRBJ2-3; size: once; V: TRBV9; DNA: TGTGCCAGCAGCGTACCCTTAGGGCCTCGGGTGAGCACAGATACGCAGTATTTT; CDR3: CASSVPLGPRVSTDTQYF
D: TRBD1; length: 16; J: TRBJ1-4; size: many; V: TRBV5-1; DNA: TGCGCCAGCAGCTTGGGGGACAGGGTAGATAATGAAAAACTGTTTTTT; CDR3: CASSLGDRVDNEKLFF
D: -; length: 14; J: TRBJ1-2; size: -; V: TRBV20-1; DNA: TGCAGTGCTAGACGTCGACAGGCTAACTATGGCTACACCTTC; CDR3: CSARRRQANYGYTF
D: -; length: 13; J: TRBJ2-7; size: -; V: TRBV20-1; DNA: TGCAGTGCTAGAGGCGGGAAGTCTGACGAGCAGTACTTC; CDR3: CSARGGKSDEQYF
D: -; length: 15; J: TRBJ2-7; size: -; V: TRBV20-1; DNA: TGCAGTGCTCCCCCCTCTGCGGGATGGACCTACGAGCAGTACTTC; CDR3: CSAPPSAGWTYEQYF
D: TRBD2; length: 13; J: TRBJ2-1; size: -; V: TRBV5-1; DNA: TGCGCCAGCAGCGGAGCGGGAGGGGGTGAGCAGTTCTTC; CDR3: CASSGAGGGEQFF
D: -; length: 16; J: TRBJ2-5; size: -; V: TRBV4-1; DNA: TGCGCCAGCAGCCAAGATCCGGACTCCCCACCAGGGACCCAGTACTTC; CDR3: CASSQDPDSPPGTQYF
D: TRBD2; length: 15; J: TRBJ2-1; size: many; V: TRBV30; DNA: TGTGCCTGGAGTGTAAGGGGGGGACTAGCGGGACCGCAGTTCTTC; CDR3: CAWSVRGGLAGPQFF
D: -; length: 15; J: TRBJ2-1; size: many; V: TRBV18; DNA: TGTGCCAGCCACCGGACAGCCCACCAGTACAATGAGCAGTTCTTC; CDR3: CASHRTAHQYNEQFF
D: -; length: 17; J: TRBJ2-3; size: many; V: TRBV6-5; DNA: TGTGCCAGCAGTTACGACAAGAGGGACCTCAGCACAGATACGCAGTATTTT; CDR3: CASSYDKRDLSTDTQYF
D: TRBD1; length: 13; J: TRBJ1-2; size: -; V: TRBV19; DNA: TGTGCCAGTAGTCCGGGACAGAACTATGGCTACACCTTC; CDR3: CASSPGQNYGYTF
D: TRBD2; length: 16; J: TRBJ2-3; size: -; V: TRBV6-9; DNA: TGTGCCAGCAGTTACGGGGGTAGCGGGAGCACAGATACGCAGTATTTT; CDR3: CASSYGGSGSTDTQYF
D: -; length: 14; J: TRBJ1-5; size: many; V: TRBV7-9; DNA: TGTGCCAGCAGCCCCGGCAGGCCAGGCCAGCCCCAGCATTTT; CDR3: CASSPGRPGQPQHF
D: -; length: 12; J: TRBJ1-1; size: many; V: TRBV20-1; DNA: TGCAGAGCAGGGTTTTTGCACACTGAAGCTTTCTTT; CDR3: CRAGFLHTEAFF
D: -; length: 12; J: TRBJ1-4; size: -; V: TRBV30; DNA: TGTGCTCACCATCGGTTGGGCGAAAAACTGTTTTTT; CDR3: CAHHRLGEKLFF
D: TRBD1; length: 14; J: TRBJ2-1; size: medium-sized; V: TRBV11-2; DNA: TGTGCCAGCAGCTTAGGCAGTCTCAGGGGGGAGCAGTTCTTC; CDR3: CASSLGSLRGEQFF
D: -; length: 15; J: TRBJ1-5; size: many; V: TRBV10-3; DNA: TGTGCCATCAGCGCCCTGGGGGGTGTAGATCAGCCCCAGCATTTT; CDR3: CAISALGGVDQPQHF
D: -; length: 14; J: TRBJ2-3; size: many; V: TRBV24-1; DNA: TGTGCCACCAGTGGGGTGGGGATCACAGATACGCAGTATTTT; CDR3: CATSGVGITDTQYF
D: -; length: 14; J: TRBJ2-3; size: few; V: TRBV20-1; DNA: TGCAGTGCTACCGTCGGGGGGCGCACAGATACGCAGTATTTT; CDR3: CSATVGGRTDTQYF
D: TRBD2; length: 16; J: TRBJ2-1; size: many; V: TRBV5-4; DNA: TGTGCCAGCAGCTTCAGACTAGCGGGGGCTCGGGATGAGCAGTTCTTC; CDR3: CASSFRLAGARDEQFF
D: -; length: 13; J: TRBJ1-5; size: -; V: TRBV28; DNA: TGTGCCAGCATTGGTTATAGCAATCAGCCCCAGCATTTT; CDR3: CASIGYSNQPQHF
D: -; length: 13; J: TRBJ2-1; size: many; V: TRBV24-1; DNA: TGTGCCACCTCACTTCGGTTGGATGGTGAGCAGTTCTTC; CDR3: CATSLRLDGEQFF
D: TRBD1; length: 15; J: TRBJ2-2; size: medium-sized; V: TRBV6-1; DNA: TGTGCCAGCAGTGCGGGACAGGGGACCACCGGGGAGCTGTTTTTT; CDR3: CASSAGQGTTGELFF
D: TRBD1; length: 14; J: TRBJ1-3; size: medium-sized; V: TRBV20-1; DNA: TGCAGTGCTAGTAGGGGGACAGTTGGAAACACCATATATTTT; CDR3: CSASRGTVGNTIYF
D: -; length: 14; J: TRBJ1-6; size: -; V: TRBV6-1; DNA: TGTGCCAGCAGTCTAGACAGGACAGTTTCACCCCTCCACTTT; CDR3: CASSLDRTVSPLHF
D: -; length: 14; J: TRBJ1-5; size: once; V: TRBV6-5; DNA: TGTGCCAGCAGTTACTCCGGCGGGAATCAGCCCCAGCATTTT; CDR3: CASSYSGGNQPQHF
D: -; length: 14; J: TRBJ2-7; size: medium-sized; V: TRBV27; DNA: TGTGCCAGCAGTTTATGGGGGGGCGCCTACGAGCAGTACTTC; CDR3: CASSLWGGAYEQYF
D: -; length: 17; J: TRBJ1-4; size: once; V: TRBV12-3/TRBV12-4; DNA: TGTGCCAGCAGTTTTCTATGGACCATGGGGCGGGATGAAAAACTGTTTTTT; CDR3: CASSFLWTMGRDEKLFF
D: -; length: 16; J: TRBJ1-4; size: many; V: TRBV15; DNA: TGTGCCACCAGCAGAGATCTAGGGGCAACTAATGAAAAACTGTTTTTT; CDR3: CATSRDLGATNEKLFF
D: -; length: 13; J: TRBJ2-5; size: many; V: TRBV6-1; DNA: TGTGCCAGCTCTCGGCGGAGCGAGGAGACCCAGTACTTC; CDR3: CASSRRSEETQYF
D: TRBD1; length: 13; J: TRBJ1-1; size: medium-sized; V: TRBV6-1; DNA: TGTGCCAGCACCCAGGGGGGGTTCGCTGAAGCTTTCTTT; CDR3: CASTQGGFAEAFF
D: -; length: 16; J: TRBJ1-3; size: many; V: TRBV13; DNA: TGTGCCAGCAGTTCGAGGAGGTCAAGCTCTGGAAACACCATATATTTT; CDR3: CASSSRRSSSGNTIYF
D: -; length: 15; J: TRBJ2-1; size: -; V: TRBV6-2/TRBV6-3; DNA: TGTGCCAGCCGCTCAGCCGGGTCACTAGGAAATGAGCAGTTCTTC; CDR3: CASRSAGSLGNEQFF
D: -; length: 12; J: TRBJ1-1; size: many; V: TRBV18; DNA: TGTGCCAGCTCACCCGACAGACTAGAAGCTTTCTTT; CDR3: CASSPDRLEAFF
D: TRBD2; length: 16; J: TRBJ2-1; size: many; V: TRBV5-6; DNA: TGTGCCAGCAGCTTGTTCCTCCTAGCGGGGCACAATGAGCAGTTCTTC; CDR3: CASSLFLLAGHNEQFF
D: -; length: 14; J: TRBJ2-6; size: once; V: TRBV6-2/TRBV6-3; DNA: TGTGCCAGCAGTGCCCGGTCCGGGTCTAACGTCCTGACTTTC; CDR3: CASSARSGSNVLTF
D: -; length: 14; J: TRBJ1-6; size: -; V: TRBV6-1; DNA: TGTGCCAGCACTTCAGACAGGTGGCTGTCACCCCTCCACTTT; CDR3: CASTSDRWLSPLHF
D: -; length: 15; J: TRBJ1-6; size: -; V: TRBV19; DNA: TGTGCCAGTAGTATAGAGATAACCCGGGATTCACCCCTCCACTTT; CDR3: CASSIEITRDSPLHF
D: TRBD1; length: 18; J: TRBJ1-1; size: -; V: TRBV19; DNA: TGTGCCAGTACCAACGCGGGACAGGGTATCCCCCGCGGCACTGAAGCTTTCTTT; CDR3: CASTNAGQGIPRGTEAFF
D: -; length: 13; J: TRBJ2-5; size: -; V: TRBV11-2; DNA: TGTGCCAGCAGCAAGGACAGCCAAGAGAACCAGTACTTC; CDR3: CASSKDSQENQYF
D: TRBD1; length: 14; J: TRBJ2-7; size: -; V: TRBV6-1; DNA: TGTGCCAGTTACAGTTCTGGGACAGCCTACGAGCAGTACTTC; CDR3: CASYSSGTAYEQYF
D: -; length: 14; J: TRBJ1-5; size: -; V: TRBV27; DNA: TGTGCCAGCAGTTCAGCATATGTCAATCGGCCCCAGCATTTT; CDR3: CASSSAYVNRPQHF
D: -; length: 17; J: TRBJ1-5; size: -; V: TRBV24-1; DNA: TGTGCCACCAGTGACCATGGGGAAGGAAGGGGCAATCAGCCCAAGCATTTT; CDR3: CATSDHGEGRGNQPKHF
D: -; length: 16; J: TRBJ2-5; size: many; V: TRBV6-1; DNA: TGTGCCAGCAGTGAAACGCCGGGACGGAGAAGGGAGACCCAGTACTTC; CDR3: CASSETPGRRRETQYF
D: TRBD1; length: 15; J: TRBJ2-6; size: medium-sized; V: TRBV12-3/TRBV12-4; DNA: TGTGCCAGCAGTCAGGGGGCAACAGGGGCCAACGTCCTGACTTTC; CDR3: CASSQGATGANVLTF
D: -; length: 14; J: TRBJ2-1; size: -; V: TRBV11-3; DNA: TGTGCCAGCAGCTTGTGGGGTCGGGCGGTTGAGCAGTTCTTC; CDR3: CASSLWGRAVEQFF
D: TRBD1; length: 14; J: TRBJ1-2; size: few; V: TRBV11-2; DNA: TGTGCCAGCAGCCCGGCGGGACAGAACTATGGCTACACCTTC; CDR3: CASSPAGQNYGYTF
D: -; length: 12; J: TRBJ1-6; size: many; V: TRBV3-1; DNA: TGTGCCAGCAGCCAAGGGGTCTCACCCCTCCACTTT; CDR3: CASSQGVSPLHF
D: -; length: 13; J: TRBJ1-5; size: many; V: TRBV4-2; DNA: TGTGCCAGCAGCCGAGAGGGGTATCAGCCCCAGCATTTT; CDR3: CASSREGYQPQHF
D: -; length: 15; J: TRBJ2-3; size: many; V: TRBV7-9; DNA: TGTGCCAGCAGCCTGCTAGGAGTTGGTACAGATACGCAGTATTTT; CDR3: CASSLLGVGTDTQYF